Presented here are 14 T cell receptor beta chains from one specimen sequenced in a study of control samples from healthy donors and cancer patients. This table comes from immunoSEQ multiplex PCR, and its TCRdb copy is limited to in-frame clones, with some not included. Of roughly 180,000 clones listed, under 95% are singletons. Material for sequencing was blood. All receptors derive from a young woman in good health.

The chain joins TRBV6-2 or TRBV6-3 to TRBJ1-5; 9 bases map to TRBD1. This CDR3 is 14 amino acids long. Trimming cost V 6 bases and J 6 bases; bases outside gene matches: 6. From germline, CDR1 is MNHEY and CDR2 SVGEGT. CDR3 sequence: CASSPGQGRQPQHF. CDR3 coding DNA: TGTGCCAGCAGCCCGGGACAGGGACGTCAGCCCCAGCATTTT.

This chain links TRBV7-9 with TRBJ1-1; the D gene is possibly TRBD1 (5 bases). Trimming removed 5 bases from V and 4 bases from J, with 14 bases in between. There are 14 residues in the CDR3. CDR1 and CDR2 (germline): SEHNR, FQNEAQ (reference sequence). The CDR3 reads CASSAVRVGTEAFF. In DNA, the CDR3 is TGTGCCAGCAGCGCTGTCAGGGTAGGCACTGAAGCTTTCTTT.

The chain links TRBV20-1 to TRBJ2-1; no clear D gene. The V end lost 3 bases, the J end lost 5 bases, and 17 bases lay between the germline ends. This CDR3 contains 15 residues. Germline V lookup: CDR1 DFQATT, CDR2 SNEGSKA (reference sequence). The CDR3 sequence is CSASLRSSYDNEQFF. CDR3 coding DNA: TGCAGTGCTAGTCTCAGGTCATCCTACGACAATGAGCAGTTCTTC.

This clone was found once. The chain is built from TRBV19 and TRBJ1-5; 10 positions match TRBD1. CDR3 length: 16 residues. J lost 6 bases, V lost 4 bases, and 9 bases had no gene match. The germline V gene has CDR1 LNHDA and CDR2 SQIVND (reference sequence). The CDR3 DNA sequence: TGTGCCAGTAGTACCCGACAGGGGGCAACCAGTCAGCCCCAGCATTTT. The encoded protein is CASSTRQGATSQPQHF.

This chain joins TRBV7-8 and TRBJ1-2; no reliable D call. There are 15 residues in the CDR3. Trimming removed 1 base at V and 4 bases at J, with 13 bases between. Germline V CDR1 and CDR2: SGHVS, FQNEAQ. The CDR3 here is CASSLGLERTYGYTF. In DNA form, the CDR3 reads TGTGCCAGCAGCTTAGGCCTGGAACGGACCTATGGCTACACCTTC.

The chain links TRBV4-3 to TRBJ1-2; the D is unclear. Germline CDR1 LGHNA, CDR2 YSLEER. The germline V and J ends were trimmed by 0 bases and 4 bases, with 9 bases remaining between them. CDR3 size: 14 residues. The CDR3 region is CASSQDQGSYGYTF. CDR3 nucleotide sequence: TGCGCCAGCAGCCAAGATCAAGGCAGCTATGGCTACACCTTC.

The chain combines TRBV18 with TRBJ1-2; a possible D gene is TRBD1 (5 bases). V was trimmed by 2 bases and J by 6 bases, leaving 22 bases between them. The CDR3 has 17 residues. The V gene's germline CDR1 is KGHSH and CDR2 LQKENI. The CDR3 protein is CASSPGVRAPGDNGYTF. CDR3 nucleotides: TGTGCCAGCTCACCAGGGGTCCGAGCCCCGGGGGATAATGGCTACACCTTC.

The chain recombines TRBV5-4 with TRBJ1-6; D is possibly TRBD1 (5 bases). This CDR3 spans 17 amino acids. Trimming took 4 bases from V and 0 from J, leaving 14 bases between them. The germline V gene encodes CDR1 SGHNT and CDR2 YYREEE (reference sequence). CDR3: CASSGGLSSSYNSPLHF. CDR3 DNA: TGTGCCAGCAGCGGGGGACTTTCGAGCTCCTATAATTCACCCCTCCACTTT.

The gene calls are TRBV10-2 and TRBJ2-7; 9 positions agree with TRBD1. The CDR3 extends over 14 amino acids. V lost 6 bases, J lost 2 bases, and 5 bases stayed unmatched. Germline V gene sequence: CDR1 WSHSY, CDR2 SAAADI. In DNA, the CDR3 is TGCGCCAGCAGGGTGGGACAGGGTCCCTACGAGCAGTACTTC. It yields the protein CASRVGQGPYEQYF.

V is TRBV12-3 or TRBV12-4 and J is TRBJ1-1; D possibly corresponds to TRBD1 (5 bases). The CDR3 loop spans 13 amino acids. Trimming cost V 3 bases and J 4 bases, with 9 bases left between them. CDR3: CASSLVGGTEAFF. The CDR3 DNA follows: TGTGCCAGCAGTTTGGTCGGGGGCACTGAAGCTTTCTTT.

J is TRBJ2-4 and V is TRBV11-2; D is uncertain. The V end lost 5 bases, the J end lost 5 bases, and 1 base lay between the germline ends. The CDR3 covers 10 residues. Germline CDR1 reads SGHAT; CDR2 reads FQNNGV. The CDR3 reads CASSQNIQYF. CDR3 bases: TGTGCCAGCAGCCAAAACATTCAGTACTTC.

This chain connects TRBV14 to TRBJ1-1; D is perhaps TRBD1 (5 bases). This CDR3 has 14 residues. Per the germline V gene, CDR1 is SGHDN and CDR2 is FVKESK. The V and J ends lost 1 base and 5 bases respectively, with 11 bases between them. DNA for the CDR3: TGTGCCAGCAGCCAAGTTGACAGATCTACTGAAGCTTTCTTT. The encoded protein is CASSQVDRSTEAFF.

V gene TRBV3-1 (or the pseudogene TRBV3-2) combines with J gene TRBJ2-1, with 7 bases fitting TRBD2. The CDR3 runs to 15 residues. Germline loops: CDR1 LGHDT, CDR2 YNNKEL (reference sequence). Trimming removed 5 bases from V and 5 bases from J; junction bases left unmatched: 9. Here the CDR3 reads CASSSTGGVHNEQFF. The CDR3 DNA reads TGTGCCAGCAGCTCCACGGGAGGCGTGCACAATGAGCAGTTCTTC.

The V and J genes are TRBV3-1 (or the pseudogene TRBV3-2) and TRBJ2-1; no definite D call. Per the germline V gene, CDR1 is LGHDT and CDR2 is YNNKEL (reference sequence). The ends were cut back, 2 bases at V and 7 bases at J, with 9 bases in the middle. The CDR3 extends over 13 amino acids. This chain's CDR3 is CASSQSLPNEQFF. CDR3 in DNA: TGTGCCAGCAGCCAATCCCTCCCGAATGAGCAGTTCTTC.